The 30 T cell receptor beta chains presented below share a single source sample, sequenced in a study of CD8+ T cells in alopecia areata. The sequencing template was cDNA reverse transcribed from extracted RNA. Using immunoSEQ multiplex PCR, the repertoire was profiled, and TCRdb retains in-frame clones only, with some absent. The sample holds hundreds of thousands of clones, approximately 61% seen once. The sample was CD4+ T cells sorted from blood, taken at week 0. Source of these receptors: a human donor with alopecia areata.

The V call is TRBV28, the J call TRBJ2-6, with D possibly matching TRBD1 (5 bases). This CDR3 region has 15 residues. V gave up 3 bases and J gave up 2 bases, with 8 bases separating them. Germline V CDR1 and CDR2: MDHEN, SYDVKM. This chain's CDR3 is CASSFDSTGANVLTF. CDR3 in DNA: TGTGCCAGCAGTTTTGACAGTACTGGGGCCAACGTCCTGACTTTC. The whole variable domain, remainder taken from reference TRBV28 and TRBJ2-6, is DVKVTQSSRYLVKRTGEKVFLECVQDMDHENMFWYRQDPGLGLRLIYFSYDVKMKEKGDIPEGYSVSREKKERFSLILESASTNQTSMYLCASSFDSTGANVLTFGAGSRLTVL.

Sample share makes this clone medium-sized (0.01 to 0.1%). The chain is built from TRBV2 and TRBJ2-3; D remains ambiguous. The CDR3 sequence is 11 residues long. V was pared by 0 bases and J by 9 bases, with 4 bases between. Looked up from germline, CDR1 is SNHLY and CDR2 is FYNNEI. The CDR3 DNA reads as TGTGCCAGCAGTGAAGCAGGGACGCAGTATTTT. Protein product: CASSEAGTQYF.

The V gene is TRBV7-9, the J gene TRBJ1-2; 7 nucleotides align to TRBD1. The length of the CDR3 is 14 residues. V dropped 6 bases and J dropped 4; count of bases not matched to a gene: 8. CDR1 is SEHNR, CDR2 FQNEAQ, per germline (reference sequence). Written as DNA, the CDR3 is TGTGCCAGCAGTGCGGGACAGACCTTCTATGGCTACACCTTC. It codes for CASSAGQTFYGYTF.

The chain combines TRBV7-9 with TRBJ1-2; TRBD1 aligns across 12 bases. The CDR3 totals 19 residues. With 5 bases clipped from V and 3 bases from J, the junction kept 16 bases outside the gene matches. The V gene's germline CDR1 is SEHNR and CDR2 FQNEAQ (reference sequence). CDR3 DNA: TGTGCCAGCAGCCCTTCATTTGGGACAGGGGGCCCCCGGGACTATGGCTACACCTTC. As protein: CASSPSFGTGGPRDYGYTF.

The gene calls are TRBV6-6 and TRBJ1-1; 8 bases map to TRBD1. Germline V lookup: CDR1 MNHNY, CDR2 SVGAGI (reference sequence). The CDR3 runs 14 residues. The V segment lost 4 bases and the J segment 4 bases; nucleotides outside the gene matches: 5. The DNA for the CDR3 is TGTGCCAGCAGTTCAGGACAGGGAGGCACTGAAGCTTTCTTT. Its translation is CASSSGQGGTEAFF.

The chain has TRBV7-9 and TRBJ2-1; 8 positions agree with TRBD2. CDR1 and CDR2 from the germline V gene are SEHNR and FQNEAQ (reference sequence). The CDR3 runs 14 residues. V dropped 1 base and J dropped 10; count of bases not matched to a gene: 6. CDR3 sequence: CASSLDLGLVEQFF. The CDR3 DNA follows: TGTGCCAGCAGCTTAGACCTGGGACTAGTCGAGCAGTTCTTC.

This clone was recorded only once. The chain joins TRBV4-1 to TRBJ2-3; TRBD2 agrees at 7 bases. Trimming removed 1 base from V and 3 bases from J; junction bases left unmatched: 13. The CDR3 extends over 18 amino acids. CDR1 is MGHRA and CDR2 is YSYEKL in the germline V gene. This chain's CDR3 is CASSQGRLGGRRTDTQYF. DNA for the CDR3: TGCGCCAGCAGCCAAGGTCGGTTGGGCGGGAGAAGGACAGATACGCAGTATTTT.

In its sample, this clone was seen a few times. The rearrangement uses TRBV5-6 and TRBJ2-1; 8 positions match TRBD2. CDR3 length: 16 residues. The J segment lost 3 bases and the V segment lost 4 bases, leaving 9 bases of the junction unmatched. Germline loops: CDR1 SGHDT, CDR2 YYEEEE. Here the CDR3 reads CASSQKRLARYNEQFF. The CDR3 coding sequence is TGTGCCAGCAGCCAAAAACGACTAGCGCGCTACAATGAGCAGTTCTTC.

Comment on this clone: One junction end disagrees with the germline gene, perhaps due to a read error. The CDR3 loop reads CASKASGNSGELFF. Written as DNA, the CDR3 is TGCGCCAGCAAGGCTAGCGGGAACTCCGGGGAGCTGTTTTTT. The gene calls are TRBV5-1 and TRBJ2-2; TRBD2 matches 9 bases. Germline V gene data show CDR1 as SGHRS and CDR2 as YFSETQ. CDR3 length: 14 residues.

This rearrangement joins TRBV5-1 to TRBJ2-3; D is uncertain. The CDR3 runs to 16 residues. V was cut by 3 bases and J by 0 bases, with 14 bases left in between. Germline CDR1 and CDR2: SGHRS and YFSETQ. CDR3 coding DNA: TGCGCCAGCAGCTCGCAGGTTATCCTTAGCACAGATACGCAGTATTTT. Its protein product is CASSSQVILSTDTQYF.

This clone was counted a few times. This sequence joins TRBV7-6 and TRBJ2-1; 10 bases fit TRBD1. The CDR3 runs 15 residues. CDR1 and CDR2 from the germline V gene are SGHVS and FNYEAQ. V was pared by 5 bases and J by 5 bases, with 6 bases of the junction left unmatched. This CDR3 reads CASSLPGTGDNEQFF. CDR3 nucleotide sequence: TGTGCCAGCAGCCTCCCCGGGACAGGGGACAATGAGCAGTTCTTC.

This sequence joins TRBV14 and TRBJ1-1; D is unclear. The CDR3 runs to 15 residues. V was clipped by 3 bases and J by 0 bases, with 11 bases between them. Germline V gene lookup returns CDR1 SGHDN and CDR2 FVKESK. CDR3 in DNA: TGTGCCAGCAGCCATTATAGGACGGTGAACACTGAAGCTTTCTTT. Translated: CASSHYRTVNTEAFF.

The genes are TRBV19 and TRBJ2-1; 12 bases fit TRBD2. J gave up 5 bases and V 5 bases, and 4 bases lay outside the gene matches. CDR1 LNHDA and CDR2 SQIVND come from the germline V gene (reference sequence). The CDR3 length is 15 residues. As DNA, the CDR3 is TGTGCCAGTAGTGCCCTAGCGGGAGGGGACAATGAGCAGTTCTTC. This codes for CASSALAGGDNEQFF.

The chain has TRBV4-1 and TRBJ1-1, with unresolved D. Germline assignment: CDR1 MGHRA and CDR2 YSYEKL. V lost 8 bases to trimming and J lost 4 bases, with 17 bases between them. The CDR3 sequence is 14 residues long. DNA for the CDR3: TGCGCCAGCCGAGGACCCGGTCGTGGCACTGAAGCTTTCTTT. Translating it yields CASRGPGRGTEAFF.

The chain combines TRBV5-4 with TRBJ1-6; possibly TRBD1 for D (5 bases). The V gene's germline CDR1 is SGHNT and CDR2 YYREEE (reference sequence). The CDR3 spans 15 residues. V lost 7 bases and J 7 bases, leaving 18 bases between the germline ends. For the CDR3, the DNA is TGTGCCAGCTCCCGAAGCCAGGGCGCGAATTCACCCCTCCACTTT. Amino acids: CASSRSQGANSPLHF.

V is TRBV29-1 and J is TRBJ1-1; D not certain. CDR3 size: 12 residues. Germline CDR1 and CDR2: SQVTM and ANQGSEA. V lost 4 bases, J lost 5 bases, and 11 bases lay in between. The CDR3 reads CSVGGFRTEAFF. For the CDR3, the DNA is TGCAGCGTTGGTGGATTTAGGACTGAAGCTTTCTTT.

The sample holds a few counts of this clone. The chain uses TRBV6-1 and TRBJ1-1, with 8 nucleotides matching TRBD1. Germline loops: CDR1 MNHNS, CDR2 SASEGT. This CDR3 has 14 residues. The V and J ends lost 5 bases and 2 bases, in that order; junction bases with no gene match: 4. The CDR3 loop is CASSSRGRNTEAFF. As DNA, the CDR3 is TGTGCCAGCAGTTCCAGGGGGCGTAACACTGAAGCTTTCTTT.

This chain uses TRBV5-1 with TRBJ2-2; 13 nucleotides align to TRBD2. V lost 4 bases and J lost 2; bases outside the gene matches: 5. The CDR3 spans 17 residues. Germline CDR1 reads SGHRS; CDR2 reads YFSETQ. The CDR3 nucleotides are TGCGCCAGCAGCCCGGGACTAGCGGGACCCAACACCGGGGAGCTGTTTTTT. Encoded protein: CASSPGLAGPNTGELFF.

The chain employs TRBV29-1 and TRBJ2-1, with D unresolved. Germline CDR1 and CDR2: SQVTM and ANQGSEA. Trimming removed 4 bases at V and 3 bases at J, with 4 bases between. This CDR3 has 11 residues. CDR3 loop: CSVAHYNEQFF. DNA for the CDR3: TGCAGCGTTGCCCACTACAATGAGCAGTTCTTC.

The gene calls are TRBV27 and TRBJ2-4; 13 bases match TRBD2. V shed 5 bases, J shed 9 bases, and the junction held 10 bases outside the gene matches. CDR3 length equals 16 residues. The germline V gene has CDR1 MNHEY and CDR2 SMNVEV (reference sequence). The DNA of the CDR3 is TGTGCCAGCAGTCGAACTAGCGGGGGGGCGATGGGCATTCAGTACTTC. Protein sequence: CASSRTSGGAMGIQYF.

The gene calls are TRBV6-5 and TRBJ2-7; TRBD2 agrees at 8 bases. From germline, CDR1 is MNHEY and CDR2 SVGAGI. With V trimmed by 4 bases and J by 4 bases, 9 bases remained unmatched. This CDR3 spans 15 amino acids. This CDR3 is CASSLLAGTTYEQYF. CDR3 bases: TGTGCCAGCAGTTTATTAGCGGGGACGACTTACGAGCAGTACTTC.

This clone appeared a few times. This chain joins TRBV29-1 and TRBJ2-7; D may be TRBD1 (6 bases). The CDR3 spans 11 residues. V was trimmed by 4 bases and J by 3 bases, leaving 7 bases between them. Germline V lookup: CDR1 SQVTM, CDR2 ANQGSEA. This chain's CDR3 is CSVGGGYEQYF. CDR3 coding DNA: TGCAGCGTTGGAGGGGGCTACGAGCAGTACTTC.

The chain has TRBV2 and TRBJ2-1; the D is unclear. The germline V and J ends were trimmed by 10 bases and 2 bases, with 12 bases remaining between them. CDR1 SNHLY and CDR2 FYNNEI come from the germline V gene. The CDR3 is 13 residues long. The CDR3 DNA reads as TGTGCCACCTCAGTGGAGACCTACAATGAGCAGTTCTTC. Protein product: CATSVETYNEQFF.

This chain uses TRBV29-1 with TRBJ2-3; 8 bases line up with TRBD2. CDR1 is SQVTM and CDR2 is ANQGSEA in the germline V gene. The J segment lost 2 bases and the V segment lost 4 bases, leaving 2 bases of the junction unmatched. This CDR3 has 13 amino acids. The CDR3 DNA reads TGCAGCGTTGCGGGGGGGCTCACAGATACGCAGTATTTT. It specifies CSVAGGLTDTQYF.

The V gene is TRBV4-2, the J gene TRBJ2-4; 9 nucleotides align to TRBD2. Germline V gene sequence: CDR1 LGHNA, CDR2 YNFKEQ. CDR3 length equals 17 residues. The V and J ends lost 0 bases and 5 bases, in that order; junction bases with no gene match: 8. This CDR3 is CASSQEALAGGQNIQYF. CDR3 DNA: TGTGCCAGCAGCCAAGAAGCGCTGGCGGGGGGGCAAAACATTCAGTACTTC.

The chain is built from TRBV30 and TRBJ1-5; the D gene is possibly TRBD1 (5 bases). V lost 4 bases and J lost 5, with 15 bases in between. In germline, CDR1 is GTSNPN, CDR2 SVGIG (reference sequence). The CDR3 spans 14 residues. The CDR3 bases are TGTGCCTGGAATTTTCAGGGAACTTATCAGCCCCAGCATTTT. It specifies CAWNFQGTYQPQHF.

The chain carries TRBV30 and TRBJ1-3; no clear D. CDR1 and CDR2 from the germline V gene are GTSNPN and SVGIG (reference sequence). The V and J ends lost 4 bases and 0 bases respectively, with 10 bases between them. The length of the CDR3 is 14 residues. The CDR3: CAWTRSNSGNTIYF. The CDR3 DNA sequence: TGTGCCTGGACCAGATCAAACTCTGGAAACACCATATATTTT.

The rearrangement links TRBV27 to TRBJ1-2; tentative D call: TRBD1 (5 bases). Germline CDR1 MNHEY, CDR2 SMNVEV (reference sequence). Trimming took 6 bases from V and 0 from J, leaving 14 bases between them. CDR3 length equals 15 residues. CDR3 DNA sequence: TGTGCCAGCAGAGAATCAGGGAGAGCTAACTATGGCTACACCTTC. It specifies CASRESGRANYGYTF.

The chain is built from TRBV5-6 and TRBJ1-5; the D is unclear. Germline values: CDR1 SGHDT, CDR2 YYEEEE. The CDR3 totals 12 residues. The V end was cut by 1 base, the J end by 5 bases, with 4 bases between. The CDR3 loop is CASSLSDQPQHF. The CDR3 region has the DNA TGTGCCAGCAGCTTGTCTGATCAGCCCCAGCATTTT.

This clone appeared a few times. The genes are TRBV7-9 and TRBJ2-7, with TRBD1 identical over 7 bases. V was pared by 5 bases and J by 5 bases, with 3 bases of the junction left unmatched. Germline V gene sequence: CDR1 SEHNR, CDR2 FQNEAQ (reference sequence). The CDR3 extends over 12 amino acids. The CDR3 sequence is CASSEGAHEQYF. The CDR3 DNA is TGTGCCAGCAGCGAGGGGGCTCACGAGCAGTACTTC.